This T cell receptor (beta chain) was identified during a study of blood T cell repertoires in COVID-19. About the study: Material from acute and convalescent COVID-19 was sourced from the United States, Italy and Spain.

This clone occurred once. Trimming pared 10 bases from V and 5 bases from J, leaving 17 bases between. Germline V gene lookup returns CDR1 LNHDA and CDR2 SQIVND (reference sequence). The CDR3 loop spans 13 amino acids. As handled by the study authors: Reference gene primers were amplified, and this amplification served to estimate nucleated cell counts. Data came from immunoSEQ multiplex PCR; TCRdb stores just in-frame clones and leaves some out. D and trimming come from the DNA, and the V and J calls and clone size come from that table. The repertoire includes 400,000 to 450,000 clones, 80% to 90% of them detected once, and 1% to 1.3% sits in the top ten. Researchers sorted participants into cohorts using their self-reported clinical history.

This TCR was recovered from a man younger than 40 who had recovered from COVID-19. Sample: PBMCs or T cells enriched from blood (not recorded which). The chain links TRBV19 to TRBJ1-2; D is undetermined. The CDR3 here is CATKNREGYGYTF. Here the CDR3 DNA reads TGTGCCACCAAAAATCGGGAGGGATATGGCTACACCTTC.